The source of this T cell receptor (beta chain) is a study of blood T cell repertoires in COVID-19. About the study: The study drew acute and convalescent COVID-19 samples from the United States, Italy and Spain. The analysed material was cDNA or gDNA that came from T cells, B-cell-depleted T cells, or PBMCs.

As handled by the study authors: It was from reference gene primer amplification that nucleated cell counts were estimated. Repertoires were generated with immunoSEQ multiplex PCR, while TCRdb's copy carries only in-frame clones and drops some. The D gene and trimming were derived from the DNA, and the V and J assignments and clone size from that table. The sample lists 250,000 or so clones; almost 90% were seen once. Followed over time, Seattle patients had been enrolled while infection was active. Between the trimmed V and J ends, which lost 4 bases and 2 bases, there was a span of 13 bases. Germline values: CDR1 LGHNA, CDR2 YNFKEQ. This CDR3 has 15 amino acids.

The receptor's source is a woman aged 60-70 years with COVID-19, enrolled during active disease. The specimen sequenced was peripheral blood. The chain employs TRBV4-2 and TRBJ2-3; perhaps TRBD2 as D (6 bases). The CDR3 nucleotides read TGTGCCAGCAGCCTCCGGGACTCTTTCACAGATACGCAGTATTTT. Protein product: CASSLRDSFTDTQYF.